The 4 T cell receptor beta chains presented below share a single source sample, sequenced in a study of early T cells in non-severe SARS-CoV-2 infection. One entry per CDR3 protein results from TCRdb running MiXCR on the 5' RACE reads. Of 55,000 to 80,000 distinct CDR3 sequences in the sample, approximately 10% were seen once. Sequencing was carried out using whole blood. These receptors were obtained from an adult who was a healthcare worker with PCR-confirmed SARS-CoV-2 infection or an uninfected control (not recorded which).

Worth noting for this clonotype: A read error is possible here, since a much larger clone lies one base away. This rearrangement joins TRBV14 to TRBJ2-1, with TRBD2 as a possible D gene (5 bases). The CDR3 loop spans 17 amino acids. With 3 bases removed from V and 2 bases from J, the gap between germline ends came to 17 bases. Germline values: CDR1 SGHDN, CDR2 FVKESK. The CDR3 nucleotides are TGTGCCAGCAGCCAGGGGTTTCGCGGGCACCCCTACAATGAGCAGTTCTTC. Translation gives CASSQGFRGHPYNEQFF.

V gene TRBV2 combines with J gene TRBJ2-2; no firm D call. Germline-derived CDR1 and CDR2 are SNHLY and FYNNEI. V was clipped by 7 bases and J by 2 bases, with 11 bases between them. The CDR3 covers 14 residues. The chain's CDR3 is CASKYAENTGELFF. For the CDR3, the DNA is TGTGCCAGCAAATACGCGGAAAACACCGGGGAGCTGTTTTTT.

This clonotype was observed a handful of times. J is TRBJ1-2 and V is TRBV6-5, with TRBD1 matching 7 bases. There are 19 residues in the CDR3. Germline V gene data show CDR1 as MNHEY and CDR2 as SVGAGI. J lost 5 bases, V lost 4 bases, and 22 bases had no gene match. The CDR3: CASSSTRQHTGDLGYGYTF. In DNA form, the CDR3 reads TGTGCCAGCAGTTCAACCCGACAACATACAGGGGATCTCGGATATGGCTACACCTTC.

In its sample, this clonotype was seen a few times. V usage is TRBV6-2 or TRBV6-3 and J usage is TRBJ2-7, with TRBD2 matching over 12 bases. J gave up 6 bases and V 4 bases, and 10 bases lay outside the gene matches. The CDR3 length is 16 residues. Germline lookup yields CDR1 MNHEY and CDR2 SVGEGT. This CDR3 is CASSSDGLAGWGEQYF. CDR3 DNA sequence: TGTGCCAGCAGTTCCGATGGACTAGCGGGATGGGGCGAGCAGTACTTC.